This passage covers 30 T cell receptor beta chains from one sample sequenced in a study of beta chain features in type 1 diabetes. TCRB transcripts that were expressed got sequenced, as all of the isolated RNA had been reverse transcribed. Repertoires were generated with immunoSEQ multiplex PCR, while TCRdb's copy carries only in-frame clones and drops some. The data hold roughly 150,000 clones, with more than 9.5% observed a single time. Material: central memory CD4+ T cells from blood. Every receptor here comes from a man between 18 and 35 years old in good health.

V gene TRBV4-1 combines with J gene TRBJ2-3; 7 bases fit TRBD1. Trimming at V came to 0 bases and at J to 8 bases, leaving 11 bases not matched to a gene. Germline V lookup: CDR1 MGHRA, CDR2 YSYEKL. This CDR3 has 16 residues. The CDR3, as DNA: TGCGCCAGCAGCCAAGATACAGACAGGGAAATTGGTACGCAGTATTTT. Residues: CASSQDTDREIGTQYF.

In this sample, this clone turned up a few times. V is TRBV11-1 and J is TRBJ1-1, with 8 bases matching TRBD1. The germline V gene encodes CDR1 SGHAT and CDR2 FQDESV (reference sequence). V dropped 5 bases and J dropped 8; count of bases not matched to a gene: 4. This CDR3 spans 12 amino acids. Written as DNA, the CDR3 is TGTGCCAGCAGCGCGACAGGGGTCGAAGCTTTCTTT. Translating it yields CASSATGVEAFF.

This clone appeared a few times. V and J are TRBV19 and TRBJ2-4; unclear D gene. Between the trimmed V and J ends, which lost 1 base and 0 bases, there was a span of 7 bases. The CDR3 has 15 amino acids. Per germline, CDR1 LNHDA and CDR2 SQIVND (reference sequence). CDR3 coding DNA: TGTGCCAGTAGTATAGGAGGTCTAGCCAAAAACATTCAGTACTTC. Translated, it gives CASSIGGLAKNIQYF.

This clone appeared many times. The V and J genes are TRBV7-2 and TRBJ2-6; D unclear. V dropped 0 bases and J dropped 2 bases, with 5 bases sitting between them. The CDR3 consists of 15 residues. Germline CDR1 reads SGHTA; CDR2 reads FQGNSA. The CDR3 DNA is TGTGCCAGCAGCTTAGCAGGGCCTGGGGCCAACGTCCTGACTTTC. Residues: CASSLAGPGANVLTF.

In this sample, this clone turned up many times. This sequence joins TRBV9 and TRBJ2-1; 7 bases are shared with TRBD2. V was clipped by 5 bases and J by 12 bases; unmatched bases: 11. The CDR3 has 13 amino acids. Per the germline V gene, CDR1 is SGDLS and CDR2 is YYNGEE. The CDR3: CASSEAGTTVQFF. CDR3 nucleotide sequence: TGTGCCAGCAGTGAGGCCGGGACTACCGTGCAGTTCTTC.

This clone was counted between two and nine times. V is TRBV7-2 and J is TRBJ2-5, with 10 bases fitting TRBD2. The CDR3 is made up of 14 amino acids. Germline V gene lookup returns CDR1 SGHTA and CDR2 FQGNSA. With V trimmed by 4 bases and J by 7 bases, 6 bases remained unmatched. The chain's CDR3 is CASSSTSGFMTQYF. The CDR3 DNA sequence: TGTGCCAGCAGCTCGACTAGCGGGTTCATGACCCAGTACTTC.

This clone was observed a handful of times. This chain uses TRBV30 with TRBJ1-2; possibly TRBD1 for D (6 bases). Trimming removed 5 bases at V and 0 bases at J, with 10 bases between. The germline V gene has CDR1 GTSNPN and CDR2 SVGIG (reference sequence). The CDR3 has 13 residues. CDR3 protein: CAWGQFPNYGYTF. CDR3 nucleotide sequence: TGTGCCTGGGGACAGTTCCCTAACTATGGCTACACCTTC.

The V and J genes are TRBV6-5 and TRBJ2-5, with TRBD2 matching over 10 bases. The CDR3 contains 13 residues. V was clipped by 7 bases and J by 5 bases; unmatched bases: 4. Germline V gene sequence: CDR1 MNHEY, CDR2 SVGAGI. As DNA, the CDR3 is TGTGCCAGCAAACTAGCGGGACGGGAGACCCAGTACTTC. This codes for CASKLAGRETQYF.

The chain employs TRBV11-3 and TRBJ2-2, with 8 nucleotides matching TRBD1. Germline CDR1 is SGHNT and CDR2 is YENEEA. The CDR3 runs 13 residues. V trimming: 4 bases; J trimming: 5 bases; junction bases outside the gene matches: 0. CDR3 bases: TGTGCCAGCAGCTGGACAGGGACCGGGGAGCTGTTTTTT. Translated, it gives CASSWTGTGELFF.

The chain employs TRBV7-9 and TRBJ2-7; D possibly corresponds to TRBD1 (5 bases). The ends were cut back, 3 bases at V and 3 bases at J, with 12 bases in the middle. This CDR3 region has 14 residues. Germline V gene sequence: CDR1 SEHNR, CDR2 FQNEAQ (reference sequence). The CDR3 nucleotides are TGTGCCAGCAGCTTCAGGGCAGGTTTCTACGAGCAGTACTTC. This gives the protein CASSFRAGFYEQYF.

This clone turned up a few times. This chain connects TRBV5-1 to TRBJ2-6, with no clear D. The germline V gene encodes CDR1 SGHRS and CDR2 YFSETQ. Trimming stripped 6 bases from V and 0 bases from J, with 7 bases between. The CDR3 is 14 residues long. CDR3 DNA: TGCGCCAGCACCTCCTCCTCTGGGGCCAACGTCCTGACTTTC. It specifies CASTSSSGANVLTF.

This clone was seen more than once but under ten times. The rearrangement links TRBV7-8 to TRBJ2-6, with a weak D call TRBD1 (5 bases). Trimming stripped 0 bases from V and 2 bases from J, with 11 bases between. The CDR3 contains 17 residues. Germline-derived CDR1 and CDR2 are SGHVS and FQNEAQ. The CDR3 loop is CASSLAGALAGANVLTF. The CDR3, as DNA: TGTGCCAGCAGCTTAGCAGGGGCGCTCGCTGGGGCCAACGTCCTGACTTTC.

This clone was detected only a few times. The chain links TRBV9 to TRBJ1-1; no reliable D call. The germline V gene encodes CDR1 SGDLS and CDR2 YYNGEE. CDR3 length equals 16 residues. V was shortened by 3 bases and J by 1 base, with 16 bases between the two germline ends. The CDR3 spells CASSADAYVGNTEAFF. The CDR3 DNA reads as TGTGCCAGCAGCGCAGATGCATACGTAGGGAACACTGAAGCTTTCTTT.

The chain carries TRBV29-1 and TRBJ2-2; possible D gene TRBD1, 5 bases. Germline-derived CDR1 and CDR2 are SQVTM and ANQGSEA. V was cut by 7 bases and J by 0 bases, with 12 bases left in between. The CDR3 is 14 residues long. CDR3 residues: CSGQGRTNTGELFF. CDR3 DNA: TGCAGCGGGCAGGGCCGAACGAACACCGGGGAGCTGTTTTTT.

This sequence joins TRBV6-4 and TRBJ2-1; tentatively, D is TRBD1 or TRBD2 (5 bases each). CDR1 and CDR2 from the germline V gene are MRHNA and SNTAGT. The V end was cut by 2 bases, the J end by 14 bases, with 13 bases between. This CDR3 spans 12 amino acids. This chain's CDR3 is CASSDMGRREFF. CDR3 sequence (DNA): TGTGCCAGCAGTGACATGGGACGCCGGGAGTTCTTC.

The chain joins TRBV28 to TRBJ2-7; 14 nucleotides align to TRBD2. V lost 3 bases, J lost 2 bases, and 9 bases stayed unmatched. Germline V gives CDR1 MDHEN, CDR2 SYDVKM. The CDR3 runs 18 residues. CDR3 sequence (DNA): TGTGCCAGCAGTTTTCTCGGACTAGCGGGAGGCGGAGCCTACGAGCAGTACTTC. It specifies CASSFLGLAGGGAYEQYF. The full variable domain, completed using reference TRBV28 and TRBJ2-7, is DVKVTQSSRYLVKRTGEKVFLECVQDMDHENMFWYRQDPGLGLRLIYFSYDVKMKEKGDIPEGYSVSREKKERFSLILESASTNQTSMYLCASSFLGLAGGGAYEQYFGPGTRLTVT.

This clone was counted ten times or more. J is TRBJ2-7 and V is TRBV15, with 10 bases identical to TRBD1. In germline, CDR1 is LNHNV, CDR2 YYDKDF (reference sequence). V trimming: 0 bases; J trimming: 12 bases; junction bases outside the gene matches: 5. The CDR3 consists of 13 residues. DNA for the CDR3: TGTGCCACCAGCAGAGATCTTGGGACAGGGGCGTACTTC. It translates to CATSRDLGTGAYF.

Only a few counts were recorded for this clone. The rearrangement joins TRBV15 to TRBJ2-7; D gene unclear. Germline lookup yields CDR1 LNHNV and CDR2 YYDKDF (reference sequence). Trimming cost V 6 bases and J 5 bases, with 11 bases left between them. CDR3 size: 12 residues. In DNA, the CDR3 is TGTGCCACCAGTCCAACTGGGGACGAGCAGTACTTC. Residues: CATSPTGDEQYF. The variable domain in full, completed from reference TRBV15 and TRBJ2-7, reads DAMVIQNPRYQVTQFGKPVTLSCSQTLNHNVMYWYQQKSSQAPKLLFHYYDKDFNNEADTPDNFQSRRPNTSFCFLDIRSPGLGDTAMYLCATSPTGDEQYFGPGTRLTVT.

This clone has at least ten counts. In the same sample, other DNA sequences code for this CDR3. The chain employs TRBV7-2 and TRBJ2-3; D is uncertain. The V end was cut by 3 bases, the J end by 2 bases, with 0 bases between. Germline lookup yields CDR1 SGHTA and CDR2 FQGNSA. The CDR3 spans 11 residues. The CDR3 region has the DNA TGTGCCAGCAGCTTCACAGATACGCAGTATTTT. Amino acid sequence: CASSFTDTQYF.

V gene TRBV7-2 combines with J gene TRBJ1-2; 10 nucleotides line up with TRBD1. The trim removed 5 bases at V and 2 bases at J, leaving 2 bases unmatched. CDR1 is SGHTA and CDR2 is FQGNSA in the germline V gene. This CDR3 is built from 14 residues. The CDR3, as DNA: TGTGCCAGCAGCCGGGACAGGGGAAACTATGGCTACACCTTC. This translates into CASSRDRGNYGYTF.

The chain uses TRBV28 and TRBJ2-7, with D possibly being TRBD1 (6 bases). Germline V gene lookup returns CDR1 MDHEN and CDR2 SYDVKM. V lost 7 bases and J 6 bases, leaving 22 bases between the germline ends. The CDR3 spans 15 residues. DNA for the CDR3: TGTGCCAGCACTTCTCCGGGACAACTCCTATCCGAGCAGTACTTC. Translation: CASTSPGQLLSEQYF.

There are many counts of this clone. This CDR3 is CASRDRGRNTQYF. The CDR3 DNA reads TGTGCCAGCAGAGACAGGGGGCGGAATACGCAGTATTTT. The rearrangement links TRBV6-5 to TRBJ2-3; 10 bases line up with TRBD1. J was trimmed by 7 bases and V by 6 bases; bases with no gene match: 4. Germline CDR1 reads MNHEY; CDR2 reads SVGAGI. The CDR3 spans 13 residues.

J is TRBJ1-2 and V is TRBV4-2; tentative D call: TRBD1 (6 bases). The CDR3 is 14 residues long. Germline CDR1 reads LGHNA; CDR2 reads YNFKEQ. V dropped 2 bases and J dropped 0 bases, with 7 bases sitting between them. The CDR3 loop reads CASSQWDTNYGYTF. CDR3 in DNA: TGTGCCAGCAGCCAATGGGACACTAACTATGGCTACACCTTC.

There are a few counts of this clone. This chain links TRBV30 with TRBJ1-6, with unresolved D. V was trimmed by 0 bases and J by 1 base, leaving 7 bases between them. Looked up from germline, CDR1 is GTSNPN and CDR2 is SVGIG (reference sequence). The CDR3 is 15 residues long. CDR3 bases: TGTGCCTGGAGTGTGGAGTTATCCTATAATTCACCCCTCCACTTT. Its protein is CAWSVELSYNSPLHF. Variable domain in full (rest from reference TRBV30 and TRBJ1-6): SQTIHQWPATLVQPVGSPLSLECTVEGTSNPNLYWYRQAAGRGLQLLFYSVGIGQISSEVPQNLSASRPQDRQFILSSKKLLLSDSGFYLCAWSVELSYNSPLHFGNGTRLTVT.

This clone has ten or more counts. This sequence joins TRBV29-1 and TRBJ1-2; unclear D gene. Trimming took off 7 bases at V and 0 bases at J, with 9 bases between the two ends. This CDR3 spans 12 amino acids. The germline V gene has CDR1 SQVTM and CDR2 ANQGSEA. The CDR3 loop reads CSGRLTNYGYTF. CDR3 bases: TGCAGCGGCAGGCTGACTAACTATGGCTACACCTTC.

This rearrangement joins TRBV4-3 to TRBJ2-1, with D tentatively TRBD1 (8 bases). Germline V gene data show CDR1 as LGHNA and CDR2 as YSLEER. This CDR3 region has 17 residues. Trimming left V 3 bases short and J 4 bases short, with 19 bases between. This CDR3 reads CASSHEAGGTGYNEQFF. CDR3 DNA: TGCGCCAGCAGCCATGAGGCCGGGGGGACAGGTTACAATGAGCAGTTCTTC.

V and J are TRBV28 and TRBJ2-1; D gene uncertain. The germline V gene encodes CDR1 MDHEN and CDR2 SYDVKM. Trimming shortened V by 3 bases and J by 3 bases, and 12 bases separated the two germline ends. The CDR3 has 15 residues. CDR3 region: CASSLSGPGYNEQFF. The CDR3 nucleotides are TGTGCCAGCAGTTTGAGTGGCCCGGGCTACAATGAGCAGTTCTTC.

This clone showed up just a few times. This chain joins TRBV7-2 and TRBJ2-7, with D perhaps TRBD1 (6 bases). CDR3 length: 15 residues. The V end was cut by 5 bases, the J end by 2 bases, with 16 bases between. CDR1 is SGHTA, CDR2 FQGNSA, per germline. CDR3 bases: TGTGCCAGCAGCCAGCTCGGGGACAAAGCCTACGAGCAGTACTTC. Encoded protein: CASSQLGDKAYEQYF.

This chain links TRBV9 with TRBJ2-6; 9 bases agree with TRBD1. The junction had 7 bases not matched to a gene; V was cut back by 0 bases and J by 0 bases. The germline gives CDR1 SGDLS, CDR2 YYNGEE. The CDR3 covers 19 residues. The CDR3 region has the DNA TGTGCCAGCAGCGTAGCGCGAGACAGGGGGAGCTCTGGGGCCAACGTCCTGACTTTC. Translation: CASSVARDRGSSGANVLTF.

The V call is TRBV28, the J call TRBJ1-2; D gene unclear. Germline CDR1 reads MDHEN; CDR2 reads SYDVKM. With 4 bases removed from V and 8 bases from J, the gap between germline ends came to 11 bases. CDR3 length equals 12 residues. In DNA form, the CDR3 reads TGTGCCAGCAGTTCAACCTCGGGAGGCTACACCTTC. Translated, it gives CASSSTSGGYTF.